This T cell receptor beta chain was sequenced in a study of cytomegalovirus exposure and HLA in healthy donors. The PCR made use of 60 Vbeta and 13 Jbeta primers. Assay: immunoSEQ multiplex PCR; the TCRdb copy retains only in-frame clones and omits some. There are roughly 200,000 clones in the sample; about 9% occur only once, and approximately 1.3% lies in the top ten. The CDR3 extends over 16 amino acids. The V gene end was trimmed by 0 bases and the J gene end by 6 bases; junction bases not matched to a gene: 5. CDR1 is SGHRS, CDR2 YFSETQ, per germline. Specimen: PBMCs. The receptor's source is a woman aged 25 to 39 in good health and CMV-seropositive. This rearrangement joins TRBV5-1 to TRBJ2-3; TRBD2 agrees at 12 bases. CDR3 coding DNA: TGCGCCAGCAGCTTGGAGGCTAGCGGGGGGGGTGATACGCAGTATTTT. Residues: CASSLEASGGGDTQYF. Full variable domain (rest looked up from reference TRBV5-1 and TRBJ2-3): KAGVTQTPRYLIKTRGQQVTLSCSPISGHRSVSWYQQTPGQGLQFLFEYFSETQRNKGNFPGRFSGRQFSNSRSEMNVSTLELGDSALYLCASSLEASGGGDTQYFGPGTRLTVL.